Listed below are T cell receptor beta chains from one sample, sequenced in a study of OX40 agonist ivuxolimab in advanced cancers. Measured with immunoSEQ multiplex PCR; TCRdb has only the in-frame clones, and not every one. Of 30,000 to 35,000 clones in the sample, roughly 89% were seen once. Here the sequenced sample was CD4+ or CD8+ T cells sorted from blood, taken in a trial of the OX40 agonist ivuxolimab. The receptor set was obtained from an adult with an advanced solid tumor such as melanoma, head and neck, liver or kidney cancer. Each CDR3 is given with its conserved first and last residue. Clone size is given for some rows only: seen once, a few or many times, or a class if the clone is expanded.

V	J	size	CDR3
TRBV19	TRBJ2-5	NA	CATSHRRGQETQYF
TRBV11-1	TRBJ1-1	NA	CASSHIRGGTEAFF
TRBV6-5	TRBJ2-7	NA	CASRVSRGYEQYF
TRBV15	TRBJ2-3	once	CATSRGVHSPTDTQYF
TRBV19	TRBJ1-2	NA	CASSTRTGGIPGHYGYTF
TRBV5-1	TRBJ1-1	NA	CASSYGSGRGNTEAFF
TRBV10-3	TRBJ2-2	NA	CATSRTSDNTGELFF
TRBV18	TRBJ1-4	NA	CASSPRGVATNEKLFF
TRBV5-1	TRBJ2-1	NA	CASSLAGTSGIDEQFF
TRBV5-1	TRBJ1-1	NA	CASSPQGGDDEAFF
TRBV11-3	TRBJ2-7	once	CASSPRDRGTSGTYEQYF
TRBV5-6	TRBJ1-2	few	CASSPGRVYGYTF
TRBV6-1	TRBJ2-7	NA	CASSVMPGQGPYYEQYF
TRBV28	TRBJ2-2	NA	CASRSGQGTGELFF
TRBV7-6	TRBJ2-3	once	CASSLAASTDTQYF
TRBV7-9	TRBJ2-7	NA	CASSSPGAASEQYF
TRBV27	TRBJ2-7	NA	CASTLGPLYEQYF
TRBV29-1	TRBJ2-1	NA	CSVERGYDSPNEQFF
TRBV10-3	TRBJ2-7	NA	CAISEGPSGPSYEQYF
TRBV7-9	TRBJ2-4	NA	CASSSWTSGAKNIQYF
TRBV7-3	TRBJ1-2	NA	CASSLTGQEYGYTF
TRBV4-2	TRBJ1-4	NA	CASSSRPANEKLFF
TRBV5-1	TRBJ2-3	NA	CASSDASGSTDTQYF
TRBV9	TRBJ1-2	NA	CASSPFHGAASYGYTF
TRBV4-2	TRBJ2-7	NA	CASRRDRSSYEQYF
TRBV5-1	TRBJ2-7	NA	CASSGGQGAHEQYF
TRBV6-5	TRBJ2-7	NA	CASSDRAHEQYF
TRBV7-9	TRBJ1-2	NA	CASRTGDGGYTF
TRBV18	TRBJ2-1	NA	CASSPDLSSYNEQFF
TRBV5-1	TRBJ2-3	NA	CASSLVERSTDTQYF
TRBV9	TRBJ2-7	NA	CASSPQGYEQYF
TRBV5-6	TRBJ2-2	NA	CASSWLGTRAELFF
TRBV5-4	TRBJ2-2	NA	CASSFTGRSTGELFF
TRBV7-2	TRBJ2-1	NA	CASSKSSGTSYNEQFF
TRBV5-1	TRBJ2-1	NA	CASSGGQRDNEQFF
TRBV6-1	TRBJ2-2	NA	CASRTRDAGELFF
TRBV7-9	TRBJ1-1	NA	CASSLGGANTEAFF